These 13 T cell receptor beta chains were all obtained from the same sample, sequenced in a study of blood T cell repertoires in COVID-19. This table comes from immunoSEQ multiplex PCR, and its TCRdb copy is limited to in-frame clones, with some not included. The data contain about 240,000 clones, about four fifths of them singletons. Sequencing was carried out using peripheral blood. These receptors came from a young man who had recovered from COVID-19.

This clone turned up a few times. CDR3 DNA sequence: TGTGCCAGCAGCTTGGCGGTAGCGGGCATTCAGTACTTC. Residues: CASSLAVAGIQYF. The V call is TRBV5-6, the J call TRBJ2-4, with 7 bases lining up with TRBD2. The V segment lost 0 bases and the J segment 9 bases; nucleotides outside the gene matches: 3. Germline V lookup: CDR1 SGHDT, CDR2 YYEEEE. CDR3 length: 13 residues.

The V and J genes are TRBV4-1 and TRBJ2-7; D uncertain. CDR1 MGHRA and CDR2 YSYEKL come from the germline V gene. V was trimmed by 3 bases and J by 0 bases, leaving 6 bases between them. The CDR3 length is 13 residues. Here the CDR3 reads CASSHPSSYEQYF. The CDR3 DNA follows: TGCGCCAGCAGCCATCCTAGCTCCTACGAGCAGTACTTC.

The rearrangement uses TRBV28 and TRBJ2-6, with D tentatively TRBD1 (6 bases). Germline values: CDR1 MDHEN, CDR2 SYDVKM. V was cut by 5 bases and J by 0 bases, with 14 bases left in between. The CDR3 consists of 17 residues. CDR3 amino acids: CASSHWDTYSGANVLTF. CDR3 DNA: TGTGCCAGCAGTCACTGGGACACTTACTCTGGGGCCAACGTCCTGACTTTC.

The gene calls are TRBV7-9 and TRBJ2-5; D is perhaps TRBD2 (6 bases). Germline V gene data show CDR1 as SEHNR and CDR2 as FQNEAQ (reference sequence). The CDR3 contains 17 residues. Trimming took 1 base from V and 9 from J, leaving 24 bases between them. CDR3 sequence reads: CASSLGGLRGRVSAQYF. CDR3 sequence (DNA): TGTGCCAGCAGCTTAGGAGGCTTGCGGGGCCGGGTTTCGGCCCAGTACTTC.

V gene TRBV2 combines with J gene TRBJ1-4, with TRBD1 identical over 7 bases. J gave up 5 bases and V 4 bases, and 7 bases lay outside the gene matches. The CDR3 length is 15 residues. Germline V lookup: CDR1 SNHLY, CDR2 FYNNEI. CDR3 in amino acids: CASSGAYRGNEKLFF. CDR3 coding DNA: TGTGCCAGCAGTGGTGCGTACAGGGGCAATGAAAAACTGTTTTTT.

The J gene is TRBJ2-3, the V gene TRBV7-2, with a tentative D call TRBD1 (5 bases). CDR1 and CDR2 from the germline V gene are SGHTA and FQGNSA. The length of the CDR3 is 13 residues. V dropped 5 bases and J dropped 7 bases, with 13 bases sitting between them. The CDR3 loop reads CASSPVSGHTQYF. The CDR3, as DNA: TGTGCCAGCAGCCCCGTTTCAGGGCATACGCAGTATTTT.

The V call is TRBV9, the J call TRBJ2-2; D not resolved. Per the germline V gene, CDR1 is SGDLS and CDR2 is YYNGEE. The V and J ends lost 4 bases and 5 bases respectively, with 15 bases between them. The CDR3 extends over 15 amino acids. The CDR3 sequence is CASSPSPLSTGELFF. CDR3 sequence (DNA): TGTGCCAGCAGCCCGAGTCCATTAAGTACCGGGGAGCTGTTTTTT.

The rearrangement uses TRBV4-1 and TRBJ1-3; 7 bases map to TRBD1. The CDR3 spans 16 residues. V lost 6 bases to trimming and J lost 0 bases; unmatched junction nucleotides: 8. Germline CDR1 is MGHRA and CDR2 is YSYEKL. The chain's CDR3 is CASSNLEGASGNTIYF. The CDR3 DNA reads TGCGCCAGCAGTAACCTGGAGGGGGCCTCTGGAAACACCATATATTTT.

This clone has just one count. V usage is TRBV19 and J usage is TRBJ2-3, with a possible D match to TRBD2 (5 bases). Trimming removed 4 bases from V and 5 bases from J, with 16 bases in between. Germline V gene data show CDR1 as LNHDA and CDR2 as SQIVND (reference sequence). CDR3 length equals 15 residues. CDR3 loop: CASSNEGNIRDTQYF. The CDR3 region has the DNA TGTGCCAGTAGTAATGAGGGCAATATCAGAGATACGCAGTATTTT. Full variable domain (missing parts from reference TRBV19 and TRBJ2-3): DGGITQSPKYLFRKEGQNVTLSCEQNLNHDAMYWYRQDPGQGLRLIYYSQIVNDFQKGDIAEGYSVSREKKESFPLTVTSAQKNPTAFYLCASSNEGNIRDTQYFGPGTRLTVL.

The chain carries TRBV19 and TRBJ1-6; 8 bases are shared with TRBD1. The CDR3 is 15 residues long. CDR1 and CDR2 from the germline V gene are LNHDA and SQIVND (reference sequence). J lost 9 bases, V lost 10 bases, and 14 bases had no gene match. CDR3 region: CATHPGAGGLSPLHF. Here the CDR3 DNA reads TGTGCCACCCATCCGGGGGCAGGGGGCCTTTCACCCCTCCACTTT.

The rearrangement joins TRBV10-1 to TRBJ2-1; no clear D gene. The V gene's germline CDR1 is WNHNN and CDR2 SYGVQD (reference sequence). The CDR3 runs to 13 residues. V lost 0 bases and J 6 bases, leaving 6 bases between the germline ends. The CDR3 sequence: CASSESIGNEQFF. DNA of the CDR3: TGCGCCAGCAGTGAGTCGATCGGCAATGAGCAGTTCTTC.

The chain carries TRBV29-1 and TRBJ2-3; D is undetermined. The CDR3 runs to 10 residues. Germline V gives CDR1 SQVTM, CDR2 ANQGSEA. Trimming cost V 4 bases and J 5 bases, with 4 bases left between them. This CDR3 is CSVAVDTQYF. The CDR3 DNA reads TGCAGCGTTGCAGTAGATACGCAGTATTTT.

V usage is TRBV2 and J usage is TRBJ1-6; no reliable D call. Trimming took off 6 bases at V and 9 bases at J, with 12 bases between the two ends. Per the germline V gene, CDR1 is SNHLY and CDR2 is FYNNEI. This CDR3 has 13 residues. The CDR3 reads CASRPGPPSPLHF. Here the CDR3 DNA reads TGTGCCAGCAGGCCCGGTCCTCCTTCACCCCTCCACTTT.